This T cell receptor (beta chain) was sequenced for a study of Tregs in tolerant kidney transplant recipients. Unstimulated regulatory T cells (CD4+CD25+CD127-), CD4+CD25- non-regulatory cells, CD4 and CD8 cells were FACS-sorted from thawed PBMCs. Study results and caveats: Expanding Tregs on activated donor B cells appeared to best identify donor-specific TCRbeta clones. Findings come from small patient numbers and require larger validation. Tolerant patients' donor-specific Tregs expanded beyond overall Tregs, suggesting antigen-driven growth.

The CDR3 is 16 residues long. Per germline, CDR1 ENHRY and CDR2 SYGVKD. Trimming cost V 6 bases and J 0 bases; bases outside gene matches: 4. Repertoires were generated with immunoSEQ multiplex PCR, while TCRdb's copy carries only in-frame clones and drops some. The sample carries 75,000 to 85,000 clones, around 90% recorded once. A note on this clone: Its antigen is unknown.

The gene calls are TRBV10-3 and TRBJ2-3, with 12 bases identical to TRBD2. This TCR was sampled from a human donor who received a combined kidney and bone marrow transplant. This material consisted of Tregs from blood, taken before the transplant. The CDR3, as DNA: TGTGCCATCAGCACTAGCGGGAGGCCTAGCACAGATACGCAGTATTTT. Residues: CAISTSGRPSTDTQYF.